Each of the 18 T cell receptor beta chains below was sequenced from the same sample in a study of T cells in Graves' hyperthyroidism and ophthalmopathy. The investigators amplified TCR beta CDR3 regions from RNA transcripts. The TCR CDR3 first-round RT-PCR relied on the HTBI primer set. TCRdb reprocessed the multiplex PCR reads with MiXCR, giving one entry per CDR3 protein. The table lists 550,000 to 650,000 distinct CDR3 sequences, approximately 15% of them singletons. The sample consisted of blood. All receptors come from a woman aged 25 to 39 with Graves' hyperthyroidism that later progressed to Graves' ophthalmopathy.

Ten or more counts support this clonotype. The rearrangement links TRBV6-2 or TRBV6-3 to TRBJ2-3; D may correspond to TRBD1 or TRBD2 (5 bases each). CDR3 length: 15 residues. Germline V gives CDR1 MNHEY, CDR2 SVGEGT. Trimming shortened V by 0 bases and J by 8 bases, and 15 bases separated the two germline ends. The DNA for the CDR3 is TGTGCCAGCAGTTACTCTAGGGGAGATCGGGTTACGCAGTATTTT. Amino acid sequence: CASSYSRGDRVTQYF.

This clonotype was seen ten or more times. The chain carries TRBV20-1 and TRBJ2-3; 9 positions agree with TRBD2. V lost 3 bases and J lost 4; bases outside the gene matches: 8. Germline CDR1 DFQATT, CDR2 SNEGSKA (reference sequence). This CDR3 contains 15 residues. Here the CDR3 DNA reads TGCAGTGCTAGTTGGGCGGGAGGGCCTCCAGATACGCAGTATTTT. This translates into CSASWAGGPPDTQYF.

This clonotype has only a few counts. This sequence joins TRBV4-3 and TRBJ2-7, with 11 bases aligning to TRBD2. This CDR3 spans 15 amino acids. V lost 3 bases, J lost 3 bases, and 4 bases stayed unmatched. Germline V gives CDR1 LGHNA, CDR2 YSLEER. The CDR3 DNA reads TGCGCCAGCAGCCAGCTGACTAGCGGGATCTACGAGCAGTACTTC. Protein sequence: CASSQLTSGIYEQYF.

This clonotype was detected a few times. The rearrangement links TRBV2 to TRBJ2-7; 8 nucleotides align to TRBD1. This CDR3 is built from 15 residues. The V gene's germline CDR1 is SNHLY and CDR2 FYNNEI. Trimming removed 3 bases from V and 2 bases from J; junction bases left unmatched: 6. In nucleotides, the CDR3 is TGTGCCAGCAGTGACTCGGCAGGGGGCGCCTACGAGCAGTACTTC. The encoded protein is CASSDSAGGAYEQYF. Full variable domain (outside the CDR3, taken from reference TRBV2 and TRBJ2-7): EPEVTQTPSHQVTQMGQEVILRCVPISNHLYFYWYRQILGQKVEFLVSFYNNEISEKSEIFDDQFSVERPDGSNFTLKIRSTKLEDSAMYFCASSDSAGGAYEQYFGPGTRLTVT.

This clonotype was counted ten times or more. The chain carries TRBV3-1 and TRBJ2-7; D unclear. Per the germline V gene, CDR1 is LGHDT and CDR2 is YNNKEL (reference sequence). The CDR3 is 13 amino acids. Trimming removed 5 bases from V and 2 bases from J, with 10 bases in between. CDR3 in amino acids: CASSDGPPYEQYF. In DNA, the CDR3 is TGTGCCAGCAGCGACGGGCCTCCCTACGAGCAGTACTTC.

The table lists this clonotype with many counts. The chain combines TRBV6-2 or TRBV6-3 with TRBJ2-3, with 8 bases aligning to TRBD2. The germline gives CDR1 MNHEY, CDR2 SVGEGT. The CDR3 length is 16 residues. V was clipped by 0 bases and J by 0 bases; unmatched bases: 2. Written as DNA, the CDR3 is TGTGCCAGCAGTTACTCGGCTAGCGGGAGCACAGATACGCAGTATTTT. Its translation is CASSYSASGSTDTQYF.

This clonotype was counted ten times or more. The rearrangement joins TRBV29-1 to TRBJ2-3; TRBD2 matches at 8 bases. This CDR3 has 14 amino acids. Germline loops: CDR1 SQVTM, CDR2 ANQGSEA. The ends lost 6 bases at V and 0 bases at J; junction bases unmatched: 5. CDR3 sequence: CSVGPSGSTDTQYF. CDR3 DNA sequence: TGCAGCGTCGGCCCTAGCGGGAGCACAGATACGCAGTATTTT.

This clonotype was detected many times. This chain joins TRBV30 and TRBJ1-3; D is uncertain. This CDR3 comprises 12 residues. CDR1 and CDR2 from the germline V gene are GTSNPN and SVGIG (reference sequence). Trimming took 4 bases from V and 3 from J, leaving 7 bases between them. The CDR3 loop reads CAWTASGNTIYF. DNA of the CDR3: TGTGCCTGGACCGCTAGTGGAAACACCATATATTTT. The full variable domain, its missing parts supplied by reference TRBV30 and TRBJ1-3, is SQTIHQWPATLVQPVGSPLSLECTVEGTSNPNLYWYRQAAGRGLQLLFYSVGIGQISSEVPQNLSASRPQDRQFILSSKKLLLSDSGFYLCAWTASGNTIYFGEGSWLTVV.

This clonotype was seen a handful of times. Written as DNA, the CDR3 is TGTGCCAGCAGCTTTTCGTGGTCGGTGGGCGGCTCCTACGAGCAGTACTTC. It codes for CASSFSWSVGGSYEQYF. The V call is TRBV13, the J call TRBJ2-7; D is uncertain. The CDR3 is 17 residues long. Germline V gene lookup returns CDR1 PRHDT and CDR2 FYEKMQ (reference sequence). The V end was cut by 3 bases, the J end by 0 bases, with 18 bases between.

This clonotype was seen a few times. The chain carries TRBV30 and TRBJ2-1; 16 nucleotides align to TRBD2. Germline V lookup: CDR1 GTSNPN, CDR2 SVGIG (reference sequence). V shed 7 bases and J 2 bases; nucleotides not matched to a gene: 14. The CDR3 spans 19 residues. The DNA for the CDR3 is TGTGCCTCGTCATCCCCGGGGACTAGCGGGAGGGCCCCCTACAATGAGCAGTTCTTC. It encodes CASSSPGTSGRAPYNEQFF.

The CDR3 DNA sequence: TGTGCCACCAGCAAATTGGGGGCGGGAGCCGGGGAGCTGTTTTTT. Amino acid sequence: CATSKLGAGAGELFF. The rearrangement links TRBV15 to TRBJ2-2; D may be TRBD2 (7 bases). There are 15 residues in the CDR3. Germline V CDR1 and CDR2: LNHNV, YYDKDF (reference sequence). Trimming cost V 4 bases and J 6 bases, with 15 bases left between them.

This clonotype was recorded at least ten times. V and J are TRBV24-1 and TRBJ2-5; D gene unclear. The germline V gene has CDR1 KGHDR and CDR2 SFDVKD. The V gene lost 4 bases and the J gene lost 1 base, with 3 bases spanning the gap. The CDR3 covers 12 residues. DNA of the CDR3: TGTGCCACCAGTGAAACCCAAGAGACCCAGTACTTC. Translated, it gives CATSETQETQYF.

In its sample, this clonotype was seen many times. J is TRBJ2-7 and V is TRBV28; TRBD2 aligns across 11 bases. Unmatched junction bases numbered 10, after V lost 6 bases and J lost 6 bases. The CDR3 is 15 residues long. Germline loops: CDR1 MDHEN, CDR2 SYDVKM. The CDR3, as DNA: TGTGCCAGCAGCCTTAGCGGGAGGGCCTCGTCCGAGCAGTACTTC. This gives the protein CASSLSGRASSEQYF.

This sequence joins TRBV10-3 and TRBJ2-7; a possible D gene is TRBD2 (6 bases). CDR1 is ENHRY, CDR2 SYGVKD, per germline. The ends were cut back, 0 bases at V and 3 bases at J, with 15 bases in the middle. The CDR3 has 16 residues. This CDR3 is CAISESEASAYYEQYF. Here the CDR3 DNA reads TGTGCCATCAGTGAGTCGGAGGCTAGCGCCTACTACGAGCAGTACTTC.

This clonotype was detected only a few times. This chain connects TRBV7-3 to TRBJ1-4, with D perhaps TRBD1 (5 bases). Germline V gene data show CDR1 as SGHTA and CDR2 as FQGTGA. Deletions cut 9 bases from V and 8 bases from J, with 16 bases between. CDR3 length: 13 amino acids. DNA for the CDR3: TGTGCCAGTTCCAGGACCTCAGGGGAAAAACTGTTTTTT. This encodes CASSRTSGEKLFF.

This clonotype was observed once. The CDR3 DNA reads TGTGCCAGCTCACCCTTGGACAGGGGCGGGGAGACCCAGTACTTC. It codes for CASSPLDRGGETQYF. V is TRBV18 and J is TRBJ2-5, with 9 nucleotides matching TRBD1. CDR1 and CDR2 (germline): KGHSH, LQKENI. The J segment lost 5 bases and the V segment lost 3 bases, leaving 7 bases of the junction unmatched. The CDR3 covers 15 residues. The variable domain in full, completed from reference TRBV18 and TRBJ2-5, reads NAGVMQNPRHLVRRRGQEARLRCSPMKGHSHVYWYRQLPEEGLKFMVYLQKENIIDESGMPKERFSAEFPKEGPSILRIQQVVRGDSAAYFCASSPLDRGGETQYFGPGTRLLVL.

The chain employs TRBV28 and TRBJ2-7, with 12 bases matching TRBD2. CDR1 and CDR2 (germline): MDHEN, SYDVKM. J gave up 2 bases and V 4 bases, and 3 bases lay outside the gene matches. This CDR3 is 15 amino acids long. DNA for the CDR3: TGTGCCAGCAGTTGGGGACTAGCGGGCCCCTACGAGCAGTACTTC. Its translation is CASSWGLAGPYEQYF.

In this sample, this clonotype turned up many times. The V call is TRBV20-1, the J call TRBJ2-3; D unclear. Germline CDR1 reads DFQATT; CDR2 reads SNEGSKA (reference sequence). This CDR3 comprises 11 residues. The V gene lost 5 bases and the J gene lost 5 bases, with 8 bases spanning the gap. The CDR3 DNA reads TGCAGTGCTCCGAAAAAAGATACGCAGTATTTT. Translation: CSAPKKDTQYF.